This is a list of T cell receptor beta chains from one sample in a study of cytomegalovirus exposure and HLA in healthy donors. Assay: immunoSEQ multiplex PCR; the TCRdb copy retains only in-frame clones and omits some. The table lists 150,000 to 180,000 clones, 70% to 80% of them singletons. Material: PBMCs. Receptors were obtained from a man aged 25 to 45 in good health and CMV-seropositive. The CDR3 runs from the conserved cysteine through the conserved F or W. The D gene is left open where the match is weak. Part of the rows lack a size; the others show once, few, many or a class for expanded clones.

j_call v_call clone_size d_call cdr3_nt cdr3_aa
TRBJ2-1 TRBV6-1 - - TGTGCCAGCAGTGAATTTAGTGGCTCCTACAATGAGCAGTTCTTC CASSEFSGSYNEQFF
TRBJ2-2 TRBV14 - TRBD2 TGTGCCAGCAGCCAAGGAGCTAGCGGGAGAGCCGGGGAGCTGTTTTTT CASSQGASGRAGELFF
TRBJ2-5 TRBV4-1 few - TGTGCCAGCAGCCAAGGATCAGGGACCCAGTACTTC CASSQGSGTQYF
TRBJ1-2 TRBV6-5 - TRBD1 TGTGCCACCCGCGAGGGGGCGTCCTATGGCTACACCTTC CATREGASYGYTF
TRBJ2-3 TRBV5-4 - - TGTGCCAGCAGCTTGGGCCGGGGAGAAATCACAGATACGCAGTATTTT CASSLGRGEITDTQYF
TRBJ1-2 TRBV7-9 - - TGTGCCAGCAGCTTAGACGGTGGAGGCGGCTACACCTTC CASSLDGGGGYTF
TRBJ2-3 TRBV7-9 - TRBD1 TGTGCCAGCAGACGACAGGGTAGCACAGATACGCAGTATTTT CASRRQGSTDTQYF
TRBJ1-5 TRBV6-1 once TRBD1 TGTGCCAGCAGACGGAAAGGGACAGGGGATCAGCCCCAGCATTTT CASRRKGTGDQPQHF
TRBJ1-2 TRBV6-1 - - TGTGCCAGCAGTGAAGAAGGACAGAAACTAAGTGGCTACACCTTC CASSEEGQKLSGYTF
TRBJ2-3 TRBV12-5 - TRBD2 TGTGCTAGTGGCCGAGGGACTAGCGACACAGATACGCAGTATTTT CASGRGTSDTDTQYF
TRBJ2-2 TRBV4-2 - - TGTGCCAGCAGCCAAGCCAGCGCGAACACCGGGGAGCTGTTTTTT CASSQASANTGELFF
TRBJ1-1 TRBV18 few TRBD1 TGTGCCAGCCTTCCCGCAGGGGGTAGGAACACTGAAGCTTTCTTT CASLPAGGRNTEAFF
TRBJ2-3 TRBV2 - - TGTGCCAGCATCCACCAAGAGGAGGATACGCAGTATTTT CASIHQEEDTQYF
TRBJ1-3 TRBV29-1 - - TGCAGCGTTGAAGAGGGGGCCTCTGGAAACACCATATATTTT CSVEEGASGNTIYF
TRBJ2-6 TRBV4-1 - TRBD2 TGCGCCAGCAGCCAAGCCCATGGGGGGGCTGGGGCCAACGTCCTGACTTTC CASSQAHGGAGANVLTF
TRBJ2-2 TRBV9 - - TGTGCCAGCAGCGTAGAAGCTGCTGGGGAGCTGTTTTTT CASSVEAAGELFF
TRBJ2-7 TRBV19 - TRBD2 TGTGCCAGTAGTAGAGGTGGGACTAGCGGGAACTACGAGCAGTACTTC CASSRGGTSGNYEQYF
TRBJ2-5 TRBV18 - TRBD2 TGTGCCAGCTCACAGTTACAACTAGCGGTACACCAAGAGACCCAGTACTTC CASSQLQLAVHQETQYF
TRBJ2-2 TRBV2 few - TGTGCCAGCAGATTCAGGGGGGCGATGACCGGGGAGCTGTTTTTT CASRFRGAMTGELFF
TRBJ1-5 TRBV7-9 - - TGTGCCAGCAGCTTGCCACAGGGCATCCAGCATTTT CASSLPQGIQHF
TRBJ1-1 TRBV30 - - TGTGCCTGGAGTACTACCCACACTGAAGCTTTCTTT CAWSTTHTEAFF
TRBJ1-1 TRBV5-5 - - TGTGCCAGCAGCTTACTAGGCCTTGAAGCTTTCTTT CASSLLGLEAFF
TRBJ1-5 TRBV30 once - TGTGCCTGGAGTGTGCGGGGTAATCAGCCCCAGCATTTT CAWSVRGNQPQHF
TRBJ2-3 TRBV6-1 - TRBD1 TGTGCCAGCAGTGAAGGACAGGGCCGCACAGATACGCAGTATTTT CASSEGQGRTDTQYF
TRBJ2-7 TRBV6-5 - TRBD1 TGTGCCAGCAGTGGGGGGACAGGTTGGGACTTC CASSGGTGWDF
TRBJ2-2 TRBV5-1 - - TGCGCCAGCAGCTCTCCCCGCAGGGTGGCCGGGGAGCTGTTTTTT CASSSPRRVAGELFF